The present T cell receptor (beta chain) was sequenced within a study of immune characterization of retroperitoneal liposarcoma. TCRdb fed the PCR reads into MiXCR, producing one record per CDR3 protein. The sample lists roughly 9,300 distinct CDR3 sequences, approximately 24% occurring once. This clonotype showed up many times. V was pared by 6 bases and J by 7 bases, with 9 bases of the junction left unmatched. The CDR3 has 14 residues. Germline V CDR1 and CDR2: MNHNS, SASEGT. The V and J genes are TRBV6-1 and TRBJ1-5; 7 bases are a match to TRBD1. Sequencing input: blood. This TCR came from a male donor with retroperitoneal liposarcoma. The CDR3 coding sequence is TGTGCCAGCAGCTTAACAGGGGTGGGACAGCCCCAGCATTTT. It is translated as CASSLTGVGQPQHF.